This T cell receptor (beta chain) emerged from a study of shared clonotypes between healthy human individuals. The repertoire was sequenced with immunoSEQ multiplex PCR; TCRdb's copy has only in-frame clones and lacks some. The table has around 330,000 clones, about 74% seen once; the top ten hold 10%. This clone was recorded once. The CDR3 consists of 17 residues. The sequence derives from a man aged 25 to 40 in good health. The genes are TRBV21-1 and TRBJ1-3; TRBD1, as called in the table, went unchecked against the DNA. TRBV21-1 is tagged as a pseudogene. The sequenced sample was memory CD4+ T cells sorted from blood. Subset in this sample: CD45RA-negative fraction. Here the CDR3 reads CASSYSRDNFSGNTIYF. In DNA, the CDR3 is TGTGCCAGCAGTTACAGTCGGGACAACTTCTCTGGAAACACCATATATTTT.